A single sample gave rise to the 18 T cell receptor beta chains below, sequenced in a study of vaccination effects on CD4 cells after COVID-19. Their antigens are not known. The method was immunoSEQ multiplex PCR; TCRdb's version includes in-frame clones alone and lacks a portion of them. The data show about 66,000 clones, less than 80% seen once. CD4+ T cells specific for antigen were expanded with viral peptide pools by the ViraFEST assay before sequencing. CD4+ T cells were isolated after about eleven days of culture. Participants received two doses of either the BNT162b2 or mRNA-1273 vaccine. The sequencing used CD4+ T cells from PBMCs cultured with HCoV-OC43 spike peptides, collected after COVID-19 vaccination. Subset: HCoV-OC43 spike overlapping peptide pool stimulation. The receptors derive from a human donor who received a COVID-19 vaccine.

The chain links TRBV29-1 to TRBJ1-4, with D maybe TRBD1 (5 bases). Trimming took off 4 bases at V and 5 bases at J, with 14 bases between the two ends. The germline gives CDR1 SQVTM, CDR2 ANQGSEA. The CDR3 has 14 residues. CDR3 sequence reads: CSVGRLGRNEKLFF. CDR3 bases: TGCAGCGTTGGGCGCCTGGGACGGAATGAAAAACTGTTTTTT.

The genes are TRBV2 and TRBJ2-4, with 8 bases aligning to TRBD1. This CDR3 has 14 residues. Trimming at V came to 6 bases and at J to 8 bases, leaving 9 bases not matched to a gene. From germline, CDR1 is SNHLY and CDR2 FYNNEI. CDR3: CASRTDRVGDIQYF. The CDR3, as DNA: TGTGCCAGCAGGACGGACAGGGTGGGAGACATTCAGTACTTC.

As to this clone: The identical CDR3 is also encoded by other nucleotide sequences in the sample. The chain has TRBV19 and TRBJ2-1; D possibly corresponds to TRBD2 (7 bases). This CDR3 has 14 residues. Germline V gene data show CDR1 as LNHDA and CDR2 as SQIVND (reference sequence). With 5 bases removed from V and 0 bases from J, the gap between germline ends came to 8 bases. The CDR3 loop reads CASSRGASYNEQFF. The CDR3 coding sequence is TGTGCCAGTAGTCGGGGGGCCTCCTACAATGAGCAGTTCTTC.

The rearrangement links TRBV30 to TRBJ2-1, with 8 nucleotides matching TRBD2. The CDR3 runs 15 residues. V shed 0 bases, J shed 7 bases, and the junction held 8 bases outside the gene matches. Germline V CDR1 and CDR2: GTSNPN, SVGIG (reference sequence). The CDR3 region has the DNA TGTGCCTGGAGTGTTGGTCTAGCGGGTATTAATGAGCAGTTCTTC. Its translation: CAWSVGLAGINEQFF.

The rearrangement joins TRBV7-3 to TRBJ2-5; 10 bases are shared with TRBD1. The CDR3 spans 15 residues. Germline V lookup: CDR1 SGHTA, CDR2 FQGTGA. V dropped 2 bases and J dropped 5; count of bases not matched to a gene: 5. The CDR3 DNA reads TGTGCCAGCAGCTTAGCGGGGACAGGGGCGGAGACCCAGTACTTC. Its protein is CASSLAGTGAETQYF.

The CDR3 DNA sequence: TGTGCCAGCAGCCCGGGACTAGCGGAGACCCAGTACTTC. It is translated as CASSPGLAETQYF. The chain is built from TRBV5-6 and TRBJ2-5, with 10 positions matching TRBD2. The V segment lost 4 bases and the J segment 5 bases; nucleotides outside the gene matches: 2. This CDR3 has 13 residues. Germline V CDR1 and CDR2: SGHDT, YYEEEE.

This clone occurred once. The chain has TRBV2 and TRBJ1-4, with 9 positions matching TRBD1. V was pared by 6 bases and J by 7 bases, with 9 bases of the junction left unmatched. Germline V gives CDR1 SNHLY, CDR2 FYNNEI. CDR3 length equals 15 residues. CDR3 region: CASSNGDREVEKLFF. CDR3 nucleotide sequence: TGTGCCAGCAGCAATGGGGACAGGGAGGTTGAAAAACTGTTTTTT.

This chain links TRBV18 with TRBJ1-2; D gene unclear. Trimming took 3 bases from V and 5 from J, leaving 10 bases between them. CDR3 length: 13 residues. Looked up from germline, CDR1 is KGHSH and CDR2 is LQKENI. The CDR3 region has the DNA TGTGCCAGCTCACCTTCGCCTGATTATGGCTACACCTTC. Translation: CASSPSPDYGYTF.

This clone was counted at least ten times. This chain connects TRBV29-1 to TRBJ2-3; TRBD1 aligns across 8 bases. In germline, CDR1 is SQVTM, CDR2 ANQGSEA. CDR3 length: 14 residues. With 3 bases clipped from V and 4 bases from J, the junction kept 6 bases outside the gene matches. Here the CDR3 DNA reads TGCAGCGTTGATCAACAGGGGGTCTCAGATACGCAGTATTTT. Translation gives CSVDQQGVSDTQYF.

The CDR3, as DNA: TGTGCCAGCAGCCAGCAGTCCCTACCCCTCCACTTT. Amino acids: CASSQQSLPLHF. The chain is built from TRBV14 and TRBJ1-6; D gene unclear. The CDR3 is 12 amino acids. The V end was cut by 3 bases, the J end by 12 bases, with 9 bases between. Germline V gives CDR1 SGHDN, CDR2 FVKESK.

The CDR3 region has the DNA TGTGCCAGCAGCTTAGTTCGGGGAGGAGAGACCCAGTACTTC. Its translation is CASSLVRGGETQYF. The chain carries TRBV7-2 and TRBJ2-5, with a possible D match to TRBD2 (6 bases). Per germline, CDR1 SGHTA and CDR2 FQGNSA. The CDR3 length is 14 residues. The V end was cut by 1 base, the J end by 4 bases, with 10 bases between.

The genes are TRBV14 and TRBJ1-6; D remains unclear. The CDR3 sequence is 14 residues long. CDR1 SGHDN and CDR2 FVKESK come from the germline V gene. V lost 6 bases and J 8 bases, leaving 14 bases between the germline ends. The CDR3, as DNA: TGTGCCAGCAGTTTCCGGGGAGTATATTCACCCCTCCACTTT. Residues: CASSFRGVYSPLHF.

J is TRBJ1-1 and V is TRBV28, with 8 bases that match TRBD1. V gave up 7 bases and J gave up 4 bases; unmatched junction bases: 8. CDR1 and CDR2 (germline): MDHEN, SYDVKM. The CDR3 totals 14 residues. The CDR3 sequence is CASIAGQAGTEAFF. The DNA for the CDR3 is TGTGCCAGCATTGCGGGACAGGCCGGCACTGAAGCTTTCTTT.

The chain couples TRBV4-3 to TRBJ2-2, with D unclear. This CDR3 comprises 16 residues. Trimming pared 3 bases from V and 1 base from J, leaving 12 bases between. Looked up from germline, CDR1 is LGHNA and CDR2 is YSLEER. CDR3 sequence: CASSQDSQLNTGELFF. CDR3 DNA: TGCGCCAGCAGCCAGGATTCGCAGTTGAACACCGGGGAGCTGTTTTTT.

The chain carries TRBV6-5 and TRBJ1-2; D is perhaps TRBD1 (6 bases). V shed 6 bases and J shed 3 bases, with 14 bases lying between them. This CDR3 has 14 residues. Germline assignment: CDR1 MNHEY and CDR2 SVGAGI. Here the CDR3 DNA reads TGTGCCAGCAGCGCACCCCAGGGGTACTATGGCTACACCTTC. As protein: CASSAPQGYYGYTF.

The gene calls are TRBV6-5 and TRBJ1-2, with a weak D call TRBD1 (5 bases). The CDR3 has 15 amino acids. CDR1 is MNHEY, CDR2 SVGAGI, per germline. V lost 2 bases, J lost 3 bases, and 13 bases lay in between. In nucleotides, the CDR3 is TGTGCCAGCAGTTACAGGGCCACCAGGGACTATGGCTACACCTTC. Amino acids: CASSYRATRDYGYTF.

CDR3 region: CASSNTTGVYNSPLHF. The DNA of the CDR3 is TGTGCCAGCAGCAATACTACAGGGGTTTATAATTCACCCCTCCACTTT. The V call is TRBV5-5, the J call TRBJ1-6, with TRBD1 matching 7 bases. CDR1 SGHKS and CDR2 YYEKEE come from the germline V gene (reference sequence). With V trimmed by 4 bases and J by 4 bases, 8 bases remained unmatched. This CDR3 region has 16 residues. Drawing the rest from reference TRBV5-5 and TRBJ1-6, the complete variable domain is DAGVTQSPTHLIKTRGQQVTLRCSPISGHKSVSWYQQVLGQGPQFIFQYYEKEERGRGNFPDRFSARQFPNYSSELNVNALLLGDSALYLCASSNTTGVYNSPLHFGNGTRLTVT.

The chain is built from TRBV28 and TRBJ1-5, with D uncertain. CDR1 MDHEN and CDR2 SYDVKM come from the germline V gene. Trimming pared 5 bases from V and 4 bases from J, leaving 12 bases between. The CDR3 runs to 14 residues. The DNA of the CDR3 is TGTGCCAGCAGTAGTGAAGCCGGGAATCAGCCCCAGCATTTT. This gives the protein CASSSEAGNQPQHF.